This is a list of T cell receptor beta chains from one sample in a study of blood T cell repertoires in COVID-19. Produced via immunoSEQ multiplex PCR; TCRdb's table is partial and in-frame only. The data contain about 230,000 clones, 84% of them seen just once; the ten biggest clones take up around 1.5%. Sequenced sample: peripheral blood. The origin of the receptors is a woman aged 40 to 50 who had recovered from COVID-19. Each CDR3 is given with its conserved first and last residue. The D gene is left open where the match is weak. Some rows have no size entry. The others give once, few or many, or a class for an expanded clone.

>TRBV11-3|TRBJ2-3|.|few
TGTGCCAGCAGCTTGGGGGCTGACACAGATACGCAGTATTTT
CASSLGADTDTQYF
>TRBV2|TRBJ2-3|.|.
TGTGCCAGCACGGGGGAGGCAGATACGCAGTATTTT
CASTGEADTQYF
>TRBV2|TRBJ1-4|.|.
TGTGCCAGCAGTGAAGTTAGGCAGACGGGTCGGCTGTTTTTT
CASSEVRQTGRLFF
>TRBV7-2|TRBJ1-1|.|once
TGTGCCAGCACCAAGGGGTTGAACACTGAAGCTTTCTTT
CASTKGLNTEAFF
>TRBV9|TRBJ2-1|TRBD2|once
TGTGCCAGCAGCGCCGCGGGGGGGTTATACAATGAGCAGTTCTTC
CASSAAGGLYNEQFF
>TRBV27|TRBJ2-1|TRBD1|.
TGTGCCAGCAAAGCCGGGACAGGGGGCAATGAGCAGTTCTTC
CASKAGTGGNEQFF
>TRBV28|TRBJ2-7|.|.
TGTGCCAGCAGTTCTACCCCCTCTGGGGGCACTTTCGAGCAGTACTTC
CASSSTPSGGTFEQYF
>TRBV7-9|TRBJ2-2|TRBD2|few
TGTGCCAGCAAGGTCGGGGGGGTCCCCACCGGGGAGCTGTTTTTT
CASKVGGVPTGELFF
>TRBV2|TRBJ1-6|.|.
TGTGCCAGCAGTCCGCAGGGCTCCTATAATTCACCCCTCCACTTT
CASSPQGSYNSPLHF
>TRBV27|TRBJ2-5|TRBD1|once
TGTGCCAGCAGTGTCAACAGGGGTCAAGAGACCCAGTACTTC
CASSVNRGQETQYF
>TRBV2|TRBJ1-6|.|.
TGTGCCAGCAGCTCCGAGAGCTCGACAGTAGATTCACCCCTCCACTTT
CASSSESSTVDSPLHF
>TRBV18|TRBJ1-5|TRBD1|.
TGTGCCAGCTCACCCATTCCGATTGGACAGGGGAGCAATCAGCCCCAGCATTTT
CASSPIPIGQGSNQPQHF
>TRBV7-8|TRBJ1-5|.|.
TGTGCCAGCAGCTTAGAAACAGATTTTAGCAATCAGCCCCAGCATTTT
CASSLETDFSNQPQHF
>TRBV7-2|TRBJ2-6|TRBD2|.
TGTGCCAGCAGCTTGGGGGGGACTGGGGCCAACGTCCTGACTTTC
CASSLGGTGANVLTF
>TRBV30|TRBJ2-4|.|.
TGTGCCTGGAGTGTAGAACGAATACTAGCCAAAAACATTCAGTACTTC
CAWSVERILAKNIQYF
>TRBV6-1|TRBJ2-7|.|.
TGTGCCAGCAGTGAGCAGAGGGTCTCCGAGCAGTACTTC
CASSEQRVSEQYF
>TRBV28|TRBJ2-3|.|once
TGTGCCAGCAGTCCCGCTAGTATCTGGAGCACAGATACGCAGTATTTT
CASSPASIWSTDTQYF
>TRBV18|TRBJ1-1|.|.
TGTGCCAGCTCACCTATTCTGGGGGCGGCGAACACTGAAGCTTTCTTT
CASSPILGAANTEAFF
>TRBV30|TRBJ1-4|TRBD1|.
TGTGCCTGGGCGACAGGGGGTGATGAAAAACTGTTTTTT
CAWATGGDEKLFF
>TRBV6-6|TRBJ1-6|TRBD1|.
TGTGCCAGCAGTTATGAGGGACAGGGGCGGACACCCCTCCACTTT
CASSYEGQGRTPLHF